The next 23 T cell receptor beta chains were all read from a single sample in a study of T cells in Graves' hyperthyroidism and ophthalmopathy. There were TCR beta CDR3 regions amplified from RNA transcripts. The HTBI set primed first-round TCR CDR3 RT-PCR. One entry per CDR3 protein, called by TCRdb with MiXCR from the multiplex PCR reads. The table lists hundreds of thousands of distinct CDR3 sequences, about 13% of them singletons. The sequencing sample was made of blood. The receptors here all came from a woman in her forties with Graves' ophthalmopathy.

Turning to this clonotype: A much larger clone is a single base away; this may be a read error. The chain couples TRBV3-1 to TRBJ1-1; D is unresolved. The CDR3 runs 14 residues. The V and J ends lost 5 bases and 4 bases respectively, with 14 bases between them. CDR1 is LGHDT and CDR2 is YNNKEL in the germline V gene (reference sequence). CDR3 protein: CASSKATRITEAFF. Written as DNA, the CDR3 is TGTGCCAGCAGCAAAGCTACTCGGATCACTGAAGCTTTCTTT. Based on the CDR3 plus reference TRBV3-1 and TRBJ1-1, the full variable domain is DTAVSQTPKYLVTQMGNDKSIKCEQNLGHDTMYWYKQDSKKFLKIMFSYNNKELIINETVPNRFSPKSPDKAHLNLHINSLELGDSAVYFCASSKATRITEAFFGQGTRLTVV.

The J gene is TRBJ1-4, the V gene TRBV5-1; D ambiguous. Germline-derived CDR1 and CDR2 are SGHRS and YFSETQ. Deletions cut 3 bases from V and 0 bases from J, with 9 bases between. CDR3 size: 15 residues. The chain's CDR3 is CASSWKVATNEKLFF. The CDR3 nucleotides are TGCGCCAGCAGCTGGAAGGTTGCAACTAATGAAAAACTGTTTTTT.

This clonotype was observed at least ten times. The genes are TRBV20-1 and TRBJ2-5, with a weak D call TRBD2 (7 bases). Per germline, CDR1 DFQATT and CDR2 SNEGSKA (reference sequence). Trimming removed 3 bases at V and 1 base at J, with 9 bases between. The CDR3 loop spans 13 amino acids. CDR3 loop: CSARGGAQETQYF. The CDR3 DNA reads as TGCAGTGCTAGGGGGGGGGCCCAAGAGACCCAGTACTTC.

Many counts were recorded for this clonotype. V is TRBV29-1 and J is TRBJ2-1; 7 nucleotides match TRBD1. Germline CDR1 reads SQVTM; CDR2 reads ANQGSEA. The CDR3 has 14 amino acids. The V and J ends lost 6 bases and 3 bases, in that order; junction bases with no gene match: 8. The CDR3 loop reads CSVYGQDFYNEQFF. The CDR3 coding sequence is TGCAGCGTGTACGGACAGGATTTCTACAATGAGCAGTTCTTC.

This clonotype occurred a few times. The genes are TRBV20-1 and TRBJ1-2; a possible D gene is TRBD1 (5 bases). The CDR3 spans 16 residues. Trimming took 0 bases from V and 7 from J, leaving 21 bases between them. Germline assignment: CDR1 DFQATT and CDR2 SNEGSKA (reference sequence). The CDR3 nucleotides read TGCAGTGCTAGAGAGGGCATGGGGGGAGCGAGTGCTGGCTACACCTTC. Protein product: CSAREGMGGASAGYTF.

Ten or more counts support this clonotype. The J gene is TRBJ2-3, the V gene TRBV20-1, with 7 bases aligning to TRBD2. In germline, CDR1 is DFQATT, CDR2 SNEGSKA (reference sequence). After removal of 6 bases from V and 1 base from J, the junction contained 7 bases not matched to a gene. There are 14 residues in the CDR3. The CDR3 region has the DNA TGCAGTGCAACCTATACTAGCGGCACAGATACGCAGTATTTT. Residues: CSATYTSGTDTQYF.

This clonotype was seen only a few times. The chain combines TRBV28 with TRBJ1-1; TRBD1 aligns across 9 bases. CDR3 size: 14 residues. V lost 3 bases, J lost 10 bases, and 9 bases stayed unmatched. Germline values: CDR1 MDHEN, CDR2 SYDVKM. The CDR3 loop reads CASSFSPGTGRAFF. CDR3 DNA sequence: TGTGCCAGCAGTTTCTCCCCTGGGACAGGGCGAGCTTTCTTT.

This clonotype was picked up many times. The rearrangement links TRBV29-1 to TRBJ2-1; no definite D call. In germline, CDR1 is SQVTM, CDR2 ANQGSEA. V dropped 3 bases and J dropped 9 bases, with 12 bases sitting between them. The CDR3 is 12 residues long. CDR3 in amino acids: CSVDWADGEQFF. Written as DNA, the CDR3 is TGCAGCGTTGACTGGGCTGATGGTGAGCAGTTCTTC.

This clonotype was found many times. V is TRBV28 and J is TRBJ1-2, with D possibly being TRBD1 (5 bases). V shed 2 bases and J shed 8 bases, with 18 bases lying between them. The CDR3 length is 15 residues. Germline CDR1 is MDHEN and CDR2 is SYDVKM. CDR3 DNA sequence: TGTGCCAGCAGTTTAGGAGGTTGGGGGGGTCACGGCTACACCTTC. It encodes CASSLGGWGGHGYTF.

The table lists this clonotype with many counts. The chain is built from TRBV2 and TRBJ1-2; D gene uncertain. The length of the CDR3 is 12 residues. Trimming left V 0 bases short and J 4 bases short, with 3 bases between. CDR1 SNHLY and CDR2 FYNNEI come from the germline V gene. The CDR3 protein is CASSEASYGYTF. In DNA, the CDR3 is TGTGCCAGCAGTGAAGCCAGCTATGGCTACACCTTC.

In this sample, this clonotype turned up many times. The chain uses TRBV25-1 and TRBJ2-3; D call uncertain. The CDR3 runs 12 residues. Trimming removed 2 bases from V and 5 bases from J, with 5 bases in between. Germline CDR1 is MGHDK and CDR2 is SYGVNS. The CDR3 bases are TGTGCCAGCAGTGAACAAAAAGATACGCAGTATTTT. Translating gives CASSEQKDTQYF.

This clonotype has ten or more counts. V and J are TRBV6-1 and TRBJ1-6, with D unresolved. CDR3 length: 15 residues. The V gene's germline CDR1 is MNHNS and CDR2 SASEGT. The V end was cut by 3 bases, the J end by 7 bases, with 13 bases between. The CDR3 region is CASSDRRPPNSPLHF. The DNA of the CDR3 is TGTGCCAGCAGTGACAGAAGGCCGCCAAATTCACCCCTCCACTTT.

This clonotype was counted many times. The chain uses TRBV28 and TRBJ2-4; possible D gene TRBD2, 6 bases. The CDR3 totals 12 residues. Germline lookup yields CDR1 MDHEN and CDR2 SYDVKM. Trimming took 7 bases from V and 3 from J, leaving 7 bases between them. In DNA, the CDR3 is TGTGCCAGCAATAGCGGCAAAAACATTCAGTACTTC. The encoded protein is CASNSGKNIQYF.

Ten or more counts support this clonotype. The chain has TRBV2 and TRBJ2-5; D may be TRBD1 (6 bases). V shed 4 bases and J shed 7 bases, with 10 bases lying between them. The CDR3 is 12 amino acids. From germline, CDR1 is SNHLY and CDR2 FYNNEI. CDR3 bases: TGTGCCAGCAGTGCAAGAGGGGGGACCCAGTACTTC. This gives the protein CASSARGGTQYF.

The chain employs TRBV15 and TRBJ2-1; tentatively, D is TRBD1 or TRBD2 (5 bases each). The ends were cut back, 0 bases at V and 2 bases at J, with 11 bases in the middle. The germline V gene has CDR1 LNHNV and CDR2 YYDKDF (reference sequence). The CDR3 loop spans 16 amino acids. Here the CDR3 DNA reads TGTGCCACCAGCAGAGACGGGGCTTATACCTACAATGAGCAGTTCTTC. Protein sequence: CATSRDGAYTYNEQFF. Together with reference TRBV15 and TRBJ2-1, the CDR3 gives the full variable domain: DAMVIQNPRYQVTQFGKPVTLSCSQTLNHNVMYWYQQKSSQAPKLLFHYYDKDFNNEADTPDNFQSRRPNTSFCFLDIRSPGLGDTAMYLCATSRDGAYTYNEQFFGPGTRLTVL.

CDR3 sequence reads: CAWNPGNLNSPLHF. The CDR3 region has the DNA TGTGCCTGGAACCCCGGTAACCTTAATTCACCCCTCCACTTT. J is TRBJ1-6 and V is TRBV30; no firm D call. Trimming cost V 4 bases and J 6 bases, with 13 bases left between them. CDR3 length: 14 residues. The V gene's germline CDR1 is GTSNPN and CDR2 SVGIG (reference sequence).

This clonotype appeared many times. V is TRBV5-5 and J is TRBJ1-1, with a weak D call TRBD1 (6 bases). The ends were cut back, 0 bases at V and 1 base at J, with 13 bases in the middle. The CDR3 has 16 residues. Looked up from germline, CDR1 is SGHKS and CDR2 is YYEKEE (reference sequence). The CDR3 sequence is CASSLVLGAKNTEAFF. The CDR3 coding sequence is TGTGCCAGCAGCTTGGTTTTGGGGGCGAAGAACACTGAAGCTTTCTTT.

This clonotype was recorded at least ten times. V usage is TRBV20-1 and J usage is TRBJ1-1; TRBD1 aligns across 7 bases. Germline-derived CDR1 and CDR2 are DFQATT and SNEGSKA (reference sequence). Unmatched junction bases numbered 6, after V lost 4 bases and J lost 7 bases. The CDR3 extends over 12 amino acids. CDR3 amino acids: CSAKGQPLEAFF. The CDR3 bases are TGCAGTGCTAAGGGACAGCCCCTTGAAGCTTTCTTT.

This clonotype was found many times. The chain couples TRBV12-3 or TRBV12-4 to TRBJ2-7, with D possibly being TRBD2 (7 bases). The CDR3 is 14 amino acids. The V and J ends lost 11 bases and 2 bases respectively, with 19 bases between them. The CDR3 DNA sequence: TGTGCCTGTGCAAGACGGGGGGCCCCCTACGAGCAGTACTTC. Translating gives CACARRGAPYEQYF.

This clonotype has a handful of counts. The CDR3, as DNA: TGCGCCAGCAGCCAGCCGGGACGGCGTTTTCCTGGCTACACCTTC. As protein: CASSQPGRRFPGYTF. The genes are TRBV4-1 and TRBJ1-2; a weak D match, TRBD1 (5 bases). This CDR3 contains 15 residues. Germline CDR1 is MGHRA and CDR2 is YSYEKL. V was pared by 3 bases and J by 7 bases, with 18 bases between.

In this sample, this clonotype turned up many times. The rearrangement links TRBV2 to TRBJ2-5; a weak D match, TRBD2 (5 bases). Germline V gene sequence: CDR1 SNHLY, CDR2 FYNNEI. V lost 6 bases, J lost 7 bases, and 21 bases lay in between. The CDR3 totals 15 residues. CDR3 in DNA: TGTGCCAGCAGGGTAGAGAGGGTCCGGGTGGGGACCCAGTACTTC. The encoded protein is CASRVERVRVGTQYF.

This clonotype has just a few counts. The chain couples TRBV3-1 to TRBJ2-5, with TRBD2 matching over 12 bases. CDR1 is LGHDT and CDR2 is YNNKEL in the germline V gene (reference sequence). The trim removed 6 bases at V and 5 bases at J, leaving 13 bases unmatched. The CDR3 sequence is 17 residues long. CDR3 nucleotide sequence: TGTGCCAGCAGTGCCGATCTAGCGGGAGGGCCTTGGGAGACCCAGTACTTC. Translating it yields CASSADLAGGPWETQYF.

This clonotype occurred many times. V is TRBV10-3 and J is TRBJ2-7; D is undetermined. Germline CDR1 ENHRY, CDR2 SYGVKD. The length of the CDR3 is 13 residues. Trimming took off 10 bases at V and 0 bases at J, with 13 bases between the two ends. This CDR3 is CATLTFGSYEQYF. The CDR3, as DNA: TGTGCCACCTTGACTTTTGGCTCCTACGAGCAGTACTTC.